The 10 T cell receptor beta chains below come from one sample, sequenced in a study of somatic mutations in cytotoxic T cells in rheumatoid arthritis. Produced via immunoSEQ multiplex PCR; TCRdb's table is partial and in-frame only. The table lists roughly 10,000 clones, roughly 80% of them singletons, with about a fifth in the top ten. The sequencing sample was made of CD8+ T cells sorted from blood. These receptors were collected from a man in his fifties in good health.

The V and J genes are TRBV28 and TRBJ2-7; D is undetermined. The CDR3 runs to 13 residues. The germline gives CDR1 MDHEN, CDR2 SYDVKM. Trimming removed 4 bases at V and 1 base at J, with 8 bases between. In DNA form, the CDR3 reads TGTGCCAGCAGTTCCGACGGGTCCTACGAGCAGTACTTC. It translates to CASSSDGSYEQYF. The variable domain in full, completed from reference TRBV28 and TRBJ2-7, reads DVKVTQSSRYLVKRTGEKVFLECVQDMDHENMFWYRQDPGLGLRLIYFSYDVKMKEKGDIPEGYSVSREKKERFSLILESASTNQTSMYLCASSSDGSYEQYFGPGTRLTVT.

This clone was counted a single time. The V call is TRBV28, the J call TRBJ1-3; no definite D call. CDR3 length: 15 residues. Trimming took 5 bases from V and 0 from J, leaving 11 bases between them. Germline CDR1 reads MDHEN; CDR2 reads SYDVKM. CDR3 region: CASSHDTFSGNTIYF. The CDR3 DNA reads as TGTGCCAGCAGTCACGACACTTTCTCTGGAAACACCATATATTTT.

The chain uses TRBV5-1 and TRBJ2-1; D perhaps matches TRBD1 (6 bases). From germline, CDR1 is SGHRS and CDR2 YFSETQ. The CDR3 is 14 residues long. Trimming took off 0 bases at V and 8 bases at J, with 12 bases between the two ends. The DNA for the CDR3 is TGCGCCAGCAGCTTGGAGACTGCAGGGGATGAGCAGTTCTTC. Translation: CASSLETAGDEQFF.

The chain carries TRBV28 and TRBJ1-6; D gene unclear. The CDR3 loop spans 12 amino acids. V was cut by 6 bases and J by 13 bases, with 13 bases left in between. Per the germline V gene, CDR1 is MDHEN and CDR2 is SYDVKM. DNA of the CDR3: TGTGCCAGCAGCTCCCCCCGGGGTCCCCTCCACTTT. It translates to CASSSPRGPLHF.

The chain carries TRBV9 and TRBJ2-2, with D hard to call. The CDR3 extends over 13 amino acids. CDR1 and CDR2 (germline): SGDLS, YYNGEE. With 0 bases removed from V and 4 bases from J, the gap between germline ends came to 4 bases. CDR3 bases: TGTGCCAGCAGCGTAGGGAGCACCGGGGAGCTGTTTTTT. Translation gives CASSVGSTGELFF.

V is TRBV9 and J is TRBJ2-7, with D possibly matching TRBD2 (6 bases). The germline gives CDR1 SGDLS, CDR2 YYNGEE. CDR3 length equals 16 residues. V lost 4 bases to trimming and J lost 2 bases, with 19 bases between them. This CDR3 reads CASSNQRGTPTYEQYF. In nucleotides, the CDR3 is TGTGCCAGCAGCAACCAACGAGGGACTCCTACCTACGAGCAGTACTTC.

This clone occurred once. The chain employs TRBV9 and TRBJ1-6; 9 nucleotides line up with TRBD1. Losses at the gene ends were 3 bases for V and 9 bases for J; bases not matched to a gene: 7. CDR1 and CDR2 from the germline V gene are SGDLS and YYNGEE. The CDR3 runs to 15 residues. The CDR3 DNA is TGTGCCAGCAGCGGGGGACAGGGACCTGTTTCACCCCTCCACTTT. This translates into CASSGGQGPVSPLHF. The variable domain in full, completed from reference TRBV9 and TRBJ1-6, reads DSGVTQTPKHLITATGQRVTLRCSPRSGDLSVYWYQQSLDQGLQFLIQYYNGEERAKGNILERFSAQQFPDLHSELNLSSLELGDSALYFCASSGGQGPVSPLHFGNGTRLTVT.

This clone is judged medium-sized. The chain uses TRBV6-1 and TRBJ2-2; 9 bases match TRBD2. CDR3 length: 15 amino acids. With 0 bases clipped from V and 7 bases from J, the junction kept 3 bases outside the gene matches. Germline values: CDR1 MNHNS, CDR2 SASEGT. The CDR3 loop reads CASSEARGRVGELFF. CDR3 bases: TGTGCCAGCAGTGAAGCACGCGGGAGGGTCGGGGAGCTGTTTTTT.

The chain employs TRBV6-5 and TRBJ1-5; 9 bases are shared with TRBD1. This CDR3 has 14 amino acids. From germline, CDR1 is MNHEY and CDR2 SVGAGI. V shed 7 bases and J 1 base; nucleotides not matched to a gene: 2. The CDR3 bases are TGTGCCAGCAACGACAGGGGGAGCAATCAGCCCCAGCATTTT. Protein: CASNDRGSNQPQHF.

The V call is TRBV7-8, the J call TRBJ2-1; D unresolved. Trimming removed 2 bases at V and 5 bases at J, with 25 bases between. This CDR3 has 19 residues. Germline assignment: CDR1 SGHVS and CDR2 FQNEAQ. Written as DNA, the CDR3 is TGTGCCAGCAGCTTAAGACGGGTAGCCCGGCGGAAAGACCACAATGAGCAGTTCTTC. Residues: CASSLRRVARRKDHNEQFF.